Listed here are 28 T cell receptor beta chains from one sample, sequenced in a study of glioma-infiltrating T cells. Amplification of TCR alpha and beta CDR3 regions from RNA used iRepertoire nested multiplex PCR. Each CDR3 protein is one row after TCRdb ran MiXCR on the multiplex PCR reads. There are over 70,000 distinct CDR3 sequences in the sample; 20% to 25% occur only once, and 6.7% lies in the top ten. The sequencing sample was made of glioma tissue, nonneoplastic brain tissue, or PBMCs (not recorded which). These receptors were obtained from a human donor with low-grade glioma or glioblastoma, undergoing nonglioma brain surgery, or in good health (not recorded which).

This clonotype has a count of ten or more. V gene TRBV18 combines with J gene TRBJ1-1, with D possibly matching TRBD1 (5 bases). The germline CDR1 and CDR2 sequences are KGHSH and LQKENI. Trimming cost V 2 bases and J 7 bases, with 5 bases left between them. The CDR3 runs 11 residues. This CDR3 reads CASSPDSEAFF. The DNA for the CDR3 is TGTGCCAGCTCACCAGACAGTGAAGCTTTCTTT.

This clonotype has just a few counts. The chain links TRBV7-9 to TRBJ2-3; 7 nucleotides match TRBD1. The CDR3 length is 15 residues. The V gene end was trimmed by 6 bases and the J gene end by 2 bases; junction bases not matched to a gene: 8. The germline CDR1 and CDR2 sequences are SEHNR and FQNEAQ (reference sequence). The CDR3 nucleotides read TGTGCCAGCAGTAGGCAGGGGGTTTCCACAGATACGCAGTATTTT. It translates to CASSRQGVSTDTQYF. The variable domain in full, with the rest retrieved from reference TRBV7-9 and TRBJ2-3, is DTGVSQNPRHKITKRGQNVTFRCDPISEHNRLYWYRQTLGQGPEFLTYFQNEAQLEKSRLLSDRFSAERPKGSFSTLEIQRTEQGDSAMYLCASSRQGVSTDTQYFGPGTRLTVL.

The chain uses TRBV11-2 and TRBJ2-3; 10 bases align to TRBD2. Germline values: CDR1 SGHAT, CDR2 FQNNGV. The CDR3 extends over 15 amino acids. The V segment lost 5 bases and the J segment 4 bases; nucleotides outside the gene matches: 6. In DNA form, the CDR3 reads TGTGCCAGCAGCGACCCGGGACTAGCGTCAGATACGCAGTATTTT. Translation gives CASSDPGLASDTQYF.

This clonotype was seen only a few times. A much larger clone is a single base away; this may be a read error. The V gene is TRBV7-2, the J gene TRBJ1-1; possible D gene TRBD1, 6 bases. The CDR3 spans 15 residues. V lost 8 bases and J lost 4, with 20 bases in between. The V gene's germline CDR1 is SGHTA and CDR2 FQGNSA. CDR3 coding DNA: TGTGCCAGCGGCATACAGGGACTCGGGAGCACTGAAGCTTTCTTT. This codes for CASGIQGLGSTEAFF.

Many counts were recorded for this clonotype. CDR3 coding DNA: TGTGCCAGCAGTTTGAGGCCGTATAGCAATCAGCCCCAGCATTTT. Amino acids: CASSLRPYSNQPQHF. The V and J genes are TRBV12-3 or TRBV12-4 and TRBJ1-5; no clear D. V gave up 3 bases and J gave up 0 bases, with 9 bases separating them. The CDR3 sequence is 15 residues long.

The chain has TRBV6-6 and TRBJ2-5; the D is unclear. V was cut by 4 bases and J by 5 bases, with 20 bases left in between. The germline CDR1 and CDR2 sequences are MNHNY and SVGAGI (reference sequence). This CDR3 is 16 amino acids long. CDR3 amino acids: CASSSRPWTETETQYF. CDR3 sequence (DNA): TGTGCCAGCAGTTCGAGACCCTGGACGGAAACGGAGACCCAGTACTTC.

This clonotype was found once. The CDR3 spells CASRFGAGRGDTQYF. The CDR3 nucleotides read TGTGCCAGCAGATTTGGGGCGGGCCGAGGCGATACGCAGTATTTT. The V call is TRBV6-1, the J call TRBJ2-3; perhaps D is TRBD1 or TRBD2 (5 bases each). The CDR3 covers 15 residues. Germline lookup yields CDR1 MNHNS and CDR2 SASEGT. V was clipped by 6 bases and J by 6 bases, with 19 bases between them.

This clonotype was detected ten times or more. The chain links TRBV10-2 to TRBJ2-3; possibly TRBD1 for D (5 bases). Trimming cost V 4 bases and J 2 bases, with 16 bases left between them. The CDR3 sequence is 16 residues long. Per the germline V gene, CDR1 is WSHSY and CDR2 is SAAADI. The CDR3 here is CASSGMLTEHTDTQYF. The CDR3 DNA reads TGCGCCAGCAGTGGGATGCTGACAGAACACACAGATACGCAGTATTTT.

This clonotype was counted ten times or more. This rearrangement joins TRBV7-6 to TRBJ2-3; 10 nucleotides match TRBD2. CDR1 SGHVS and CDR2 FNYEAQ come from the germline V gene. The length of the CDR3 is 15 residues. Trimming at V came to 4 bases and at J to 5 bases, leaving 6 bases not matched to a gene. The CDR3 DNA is TGTGCCAGCAGCTCACGAGCGGGGGGGCAAGATACGCAGTATTTT. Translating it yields CASSSRAGGQDTQYF.

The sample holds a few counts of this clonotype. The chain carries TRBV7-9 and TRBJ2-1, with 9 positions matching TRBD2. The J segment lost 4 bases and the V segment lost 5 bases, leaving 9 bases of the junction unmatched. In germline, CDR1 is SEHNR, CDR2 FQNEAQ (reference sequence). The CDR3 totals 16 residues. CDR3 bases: TGTGCCAGCAGCGCCCCCGGGACTAGCTTTTACAATGAGCAGTTCTTC. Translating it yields CASSAPGTSFYNEQFF.

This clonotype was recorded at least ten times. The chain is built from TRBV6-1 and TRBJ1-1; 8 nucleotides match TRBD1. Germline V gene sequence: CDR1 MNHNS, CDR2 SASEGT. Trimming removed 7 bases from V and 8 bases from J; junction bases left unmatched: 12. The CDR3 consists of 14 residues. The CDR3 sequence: CASISDRVPFEAFF. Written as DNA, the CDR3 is TGTGCCAGCATTTCGGACAGGGTCCCCTTCGAAGCTTTCTTT.

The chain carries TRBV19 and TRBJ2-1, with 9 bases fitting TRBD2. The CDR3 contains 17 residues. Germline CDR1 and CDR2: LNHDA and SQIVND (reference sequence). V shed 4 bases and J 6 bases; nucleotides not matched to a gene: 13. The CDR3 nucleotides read TGTGCCAGTAGTAACCTCGAGGGACTAGCAGTGGCCAATGAGCAGTTCTTC. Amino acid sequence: CASSNLEGLAVANEQFF.

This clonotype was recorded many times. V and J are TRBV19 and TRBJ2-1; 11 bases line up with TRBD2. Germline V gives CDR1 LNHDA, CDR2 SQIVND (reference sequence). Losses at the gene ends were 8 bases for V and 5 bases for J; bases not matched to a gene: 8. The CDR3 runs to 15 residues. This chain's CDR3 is CASDPLAGGNNEQFF. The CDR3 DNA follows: TGTGCCAGTGATCCGCTAGCGGGGGGAAACAATGAGCAGTTCTTC.

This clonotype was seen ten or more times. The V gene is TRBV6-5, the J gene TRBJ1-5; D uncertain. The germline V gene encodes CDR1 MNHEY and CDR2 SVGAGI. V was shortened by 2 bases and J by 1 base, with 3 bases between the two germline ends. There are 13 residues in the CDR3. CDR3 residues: CASSYDSNQPQHF. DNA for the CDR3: TGTGCCAGCAGTTACGACAGCAATCAGCCCCAGCATTTT.

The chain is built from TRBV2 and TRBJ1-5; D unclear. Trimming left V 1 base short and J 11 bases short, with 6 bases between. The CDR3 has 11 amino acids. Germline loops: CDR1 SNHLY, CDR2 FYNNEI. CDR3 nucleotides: TGTGCCAGCAGTGAAGGCGGGACCCAGCATTTT. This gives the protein CASSEGGTQHF.

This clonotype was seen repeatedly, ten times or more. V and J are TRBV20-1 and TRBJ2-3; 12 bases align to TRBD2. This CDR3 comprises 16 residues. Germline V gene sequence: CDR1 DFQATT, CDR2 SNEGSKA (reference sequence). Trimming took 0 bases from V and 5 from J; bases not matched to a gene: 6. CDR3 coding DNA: TGCAGTGCTAGAGATAGACTAGCGGGAGTCGGAGATACGCAGTATTTT. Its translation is CSARDRLAGVGDTQYF.

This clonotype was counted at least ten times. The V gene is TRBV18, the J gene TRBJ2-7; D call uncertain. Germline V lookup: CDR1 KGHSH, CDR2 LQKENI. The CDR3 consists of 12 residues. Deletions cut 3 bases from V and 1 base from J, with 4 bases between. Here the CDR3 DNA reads TGTGCCAGCTCACCTGGATCCTACGAGCAGTACTTC. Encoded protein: CASSPGSYEQYF.

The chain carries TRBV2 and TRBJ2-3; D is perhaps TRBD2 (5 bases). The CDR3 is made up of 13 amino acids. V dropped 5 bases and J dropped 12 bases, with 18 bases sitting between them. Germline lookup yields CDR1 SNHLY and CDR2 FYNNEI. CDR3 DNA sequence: TGTGCCAGCAGTTATTCTAGCACAGATAAACAGTATTTT. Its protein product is CASSYSSTDKQYF.

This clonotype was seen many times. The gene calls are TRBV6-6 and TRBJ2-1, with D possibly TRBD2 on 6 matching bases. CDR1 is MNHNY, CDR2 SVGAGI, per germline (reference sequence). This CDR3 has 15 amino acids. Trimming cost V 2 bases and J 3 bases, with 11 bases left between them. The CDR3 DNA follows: TGTGCCAGCAGTTACGGGACTTTGAACTACAATGAGCAGTTCTTC. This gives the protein CASSYGTLNYNEQFF.

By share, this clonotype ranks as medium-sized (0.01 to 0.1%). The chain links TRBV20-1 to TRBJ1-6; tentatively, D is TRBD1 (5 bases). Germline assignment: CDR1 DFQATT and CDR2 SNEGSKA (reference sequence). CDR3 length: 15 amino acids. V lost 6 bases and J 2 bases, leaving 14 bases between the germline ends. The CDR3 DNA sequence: TGCAGTGCGTTTGAGAAGGGGACCTATAATTCACCCCTCCACTTT. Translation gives CSAFEKGTYNSPLHF.

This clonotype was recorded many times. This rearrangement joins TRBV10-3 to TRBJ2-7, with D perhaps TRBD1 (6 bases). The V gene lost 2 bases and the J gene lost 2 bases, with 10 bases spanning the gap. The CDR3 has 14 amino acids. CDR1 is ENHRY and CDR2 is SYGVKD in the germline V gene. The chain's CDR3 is CAISEQGKTYEQYF. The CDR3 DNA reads TGTGCCATCAGTGAGCAGGGGAAGACCTACGAGCAGTACTTC.

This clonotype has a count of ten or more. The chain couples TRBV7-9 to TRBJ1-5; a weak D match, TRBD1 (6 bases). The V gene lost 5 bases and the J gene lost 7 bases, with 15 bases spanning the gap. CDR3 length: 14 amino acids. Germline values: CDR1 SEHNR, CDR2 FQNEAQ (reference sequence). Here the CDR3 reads CASSQTGLEQPQHF. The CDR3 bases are TGTGCCAGCAGCCAGACAGGTTTAGAACAGCCCCAGCATTTT. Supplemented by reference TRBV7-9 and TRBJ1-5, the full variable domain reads DTGVSQNPRHKITKRGQNVTFRCDPISEHNRLYWYRQTLGQGPEFLTYFQNEAQLEKSRLLSDRFSAERPKGSFSTLEIQRTEQGDSAMYLCASSQTGLEQPQHFGDGTRLSIL.

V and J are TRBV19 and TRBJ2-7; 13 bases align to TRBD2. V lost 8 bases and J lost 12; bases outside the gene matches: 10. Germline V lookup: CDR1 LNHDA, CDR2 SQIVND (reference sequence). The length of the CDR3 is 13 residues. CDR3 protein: CASAGTSGERLYF. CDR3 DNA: TGTGCCAGTGCTGGGACTAGCGGGGAACGGCTGTACTTC.

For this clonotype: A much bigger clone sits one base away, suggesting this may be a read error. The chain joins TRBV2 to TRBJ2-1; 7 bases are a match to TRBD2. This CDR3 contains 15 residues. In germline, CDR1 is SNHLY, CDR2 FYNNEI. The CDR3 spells CASLAEVGVNNEKFF. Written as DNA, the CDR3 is TGTGCCAGCCTAGCGGAAGTTGGGGTCAACAATGAGAAGTTCTTC. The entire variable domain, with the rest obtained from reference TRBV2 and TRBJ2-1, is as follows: EPEVTQTPSHQVTQMGQEVILRCVPISNHLYFYWYRQILGQKVEFLVSFYNNEISEKSEIFDDQFSVERPDGSNFTLKIRSTKLEDSAMYFCASLAEVGVNNEKFFGPGTRLTVL.

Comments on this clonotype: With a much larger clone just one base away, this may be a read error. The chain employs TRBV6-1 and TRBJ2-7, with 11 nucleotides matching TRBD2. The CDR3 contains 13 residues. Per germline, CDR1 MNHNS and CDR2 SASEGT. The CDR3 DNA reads TGTGCCATCAGCGGACTAGCGGGCTACGAGCGGTACTTC. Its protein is CAISGLAGYERYF.

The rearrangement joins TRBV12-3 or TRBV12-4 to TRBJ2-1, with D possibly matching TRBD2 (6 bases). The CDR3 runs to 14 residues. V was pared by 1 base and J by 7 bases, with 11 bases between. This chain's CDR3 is CASSLGAGLNEQFF. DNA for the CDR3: TGTGCCAGCAGTTTAGGGGCGGGGTTGAATGAGCAGTTCTTC.

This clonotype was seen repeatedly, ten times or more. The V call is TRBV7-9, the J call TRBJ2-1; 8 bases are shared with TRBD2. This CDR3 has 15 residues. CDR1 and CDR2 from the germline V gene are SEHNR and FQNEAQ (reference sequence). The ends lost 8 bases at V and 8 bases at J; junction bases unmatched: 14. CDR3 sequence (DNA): TGTGCCAGCGCGTTGAGCGGGAGAACTATCTATGAGCAGTTCTTC. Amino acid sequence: CASALSGRTIYEQFF. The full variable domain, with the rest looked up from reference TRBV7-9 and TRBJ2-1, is DTGVSQNPRHKITKRGQNVTFRCDPISEHNRLYWYRQTLGQGPEFLTYFQNEAQLEKSRLLSDRFSAERPKGSFSTLEIQRTEQGDSAMYLCASALSGRTIYEQFFGPGTRLTVL.

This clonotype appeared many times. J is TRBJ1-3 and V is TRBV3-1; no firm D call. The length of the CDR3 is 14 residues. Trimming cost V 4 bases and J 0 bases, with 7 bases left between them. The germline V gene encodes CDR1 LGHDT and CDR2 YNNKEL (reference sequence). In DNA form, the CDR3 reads TGTGCCAGCAGCCGCGTGGACTCTGGAAACACCATATATTTT. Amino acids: CASSRVDSGNTIYF.